What follows are 5 T cell receptor beta chains derived from one specimen sequenced in a study of cytomegalovirus exposure and HLA in healthy donors. Assay: immunoSEQ multiplex PCR; the TCRdb copy retains only in-frame clones and omits some. The sample yields 76,000 or so clones, approximately 93% seen once. Sequences were obtained from PBMCs. Receptor source: a woman in her late teens or twenties in good health and CMV-seronegative.

The chain combines TRBV2 with TRBJ1-5, with a possible D match to TRBD1 (5 bases). V shed 5 bases and J shed 0 bases, with 11 bases lying between them. CDR3 length equals 15 residues. Per the germline V gene, CDR1 is SNHLY and CDR2 is FYNNEI. CDR3 residues: CASSFDSSSNQPQHF. The DNA of the CDR3 is TGTGCCAGCAGTTTCGACAGTTCTAGCAATCAGCCCCAGCATTTT.

This clone was counted a single time. The chain carries TRBV7-6 and TRBJ1-4, with TRBD1 matching over 7 bases. Germline CDR1 and CDR2: SGHVS and FNYEAQ. Germline trimming cut 5 bases from V and 5 bases from J; bases unmatched to any gene: 2. The CDR3 is 13 amino acids. CDR3 coding DNA: TGTGCCAGCAGCCCGGGACAGAATGAAAAACTGTTTTTT. This sequence encodes CASSPGQNEKLFF. The full variable domain, with the rest looked up from reference TRBV7-6 and TRBJ1-4, is GAGVSQSPRYKVTKRGQDVALRCDPISGHVSLYWYRQALGQGPEFLTYFNYEAQQDKSGLPNDRFSAERPEGSISTLTIQRTEQRDSAMYRCASSPGQNEKLFFGSGTQLSVL.

The V gene is TRBV19, the J gene TRBJ2-2, with 9 nucleotides matching TRBD1. After removal of 10 bases from V and 3 bases from J, the junction contained 6 bases not matched to a gene. This CDR3 has 14 residues. Germline CDR1 LNHDA, CDR2 SQIVND (reference sequence). CDR3 DNA: TGTGCCACCACGGACAGGGGACACACCGGGGAGCTGTTTTTT. Its protein is CATTDRGHTGELFF.

The V call is TRBV27, the J call TRBJ2-5; TRBD1 is a possible D gene (5 bases). The length of the CDR3 is 17 residues. Per germline, CDR1 MNHEY and CDR2 SMNVEV (reference sequence). V lost 2 bases, J lost 1 base, and 17 bases lay in between. Written as DNA, the CDR3 is TGTGCCAGCAGTTTAAATGGGGCAGCTTTACTCCAAGAGACCCAGTACTTC. It is translated as CASSLNGAALLQETQYF.

The gene calls are TRBV5-1 and TRBJ1-3, with D possibly being TRBD1 (5 bases). With 2 bases removed from V and 4 bases from J, the gap between germline ends came to 10 bases. CDR3 length: 14 residues. Germline V gene lookup returns CDR1 SGHRS and CDR2 YFSETQ. CDR3 nucleotide sequence: TGCGCCAGCAGCTTTGAGACAGCCGGAAACACCATATATTTT. This codes for CASSFETAGNTIYF.